Listed here are 7 T cell receptor beta chains from one sample, sequenced in a study of T cell repertoires in cytomegalovirus infection. These TCRs are of unknown antigen specificity. MiXCR, run by TCRdb on the reads, gives a single entry per CDR3 protein. The sample records around 900,000 distinct CDR3 sequences, 31% being singletons. Sample: cultured CD8+ T cells from PBMCs, taken from culture after CMV antigen stimulation. These receptor sequences come from a human donor in good health (CMV status not recorded). Some clones in this sample may be carry-over from other donors' samples.

About this clonotype: Germline is not matched at one junction end, which may reflect a read error. The chain recombines TRBV20-1 with TRBJ1-2; 8 bases map to TRBD1. Per germline, CDR1 DFQATT and CDR2 SNEGSKA (reference sequence). CDR3 length: 15 amino acids. CDR3 bases: TGCTGTGCTACCTCCGGGACAGGCATGAACTATGGCTACACCTTC. This sequence encodes CCATSGTGMNYGYTF.

This clonotype appeared a few times. The rearrangement links TRBV7-9 to TRBJ1-2, with TRBD1 identical over 7 bases. The V gene's germline CDR1 is SEHNR and CDR2 FQNEAQ (reference sequence). The ends lost 10 bases at V and 8 bases at J; junction bases unmatched: 19. CDR3 length equals 15 residues. Written as DNA, the CDR3 is TGTGCCATTCAAGATCGAACAGGGGCGGTGGGCGGCTACACCTTC. The encoded protein is CAIQDRTGAVGGYTF.

The sample holds a few counts of this clonotype. At one of its ends the junction is not consistent with the germline gene, which may arise from a read error. The chain combines TRBV7-6 with TRBJ2-1; no clear D. CDR1 and CDR2 (germline): SGHVS, FNYEAQ. This CDR3 is 15 amino acids long. CDR3 coding DNA: TGTGCTAGCAGCAAAGATAACTCCCGAAACAATGAGCAGTTCTTC. This translates into CASSKDNSRNNEQFF.

This clonotype was seen a few times. The gene calls are TRBV12-3 or TRBV12-4 and TRBJ2-5; 8 bases agree with TRBD2. The junction had 8 bases not matched to a gene; V was cut back by 6 bases and J by 2 bases. The CDR3 totals 15 residues. The CDR3 sequence: CASSERGRKQETQYF. The CDR3 coding sequence is TGTGCCAGCAGCGAGCGGGGGCGTAAGCAAGAGACCCAGTACTTC.

V is TRBV28 and J is TRBJ2-1; 9 positions match TRBD1. V lost 5 bases and J lost 10; bases outside the gene matches: 6. CDR3 length equals 13 residues. Germline lookup yields CDR1 MDHEN and CDR2 SYDVKM. CDR3 in DNA: TGTGCCAGCAGTCTGCCCACAGGGGGCGAGCAGTTCTTC. This translates into CASSLPTGGEQFF.

The chain joins TRBV5-1 to TRBJ2-4; D may be TRBD2 (5 bases). CDR1 SGHRS and CDR2 YFSETQ come from the germline V gene. Trimming removed 0 bases at V and 11 bases at J, with 12 bases between. The CDR3 is 13 residues long. CDR3 DNA: TGCGCCAGCAGCTTGGGAGGGTTGGACGTTCAGTACTTC. Residues: CASSLGGLDVQYF.

This clonotype was observed a handful of times. This chain joins TRBV28 and TRBJ2-1, with D tentatively TRBD2 (6 bases). CDR1 and CDR2 from the germline V gene are MDHEN and SYDVKM. V was trimmed by 6 bases and J by 3 bases, leaving 15 bases between them. This CDR3 has 15 residues. CDR3 in amino acids: CASSSNRGGYNEQFF. For the CDR3, the DNA is TGTGCCAGCAGCTCGAATAGGGGAGGCTACAATGAGCAGTTCTTC. The full variable domain, completed using reference TRBV28 and TRBJ2-1, is DVKVTQSSRYLVKRTGEKVFLECVQDMDHENMFWYRQDPGLGLRLIYFSYDVKMKEKGDIPEGYSVSREKKERFSLILESASTNQTSMYLCASSSNRGGYNEQFFGPGTRLTVL.